This T cell receptor (beta chain) was identified in a study of T cells in localized non-small cell lung cancer. Study findings and constraints: Because researchers sequenced only one region of the tumor, heterogeneity is still possible.

In regard to this clone: What it binds is unknown.

Method: immunoSEQ multiplex PCR; TCRdb's copy keeps in-frame clones and lacks some. The profile shows around 26,000 clones, less than 95% of them singletons. The V and J ends lost 5 bases and 0 bases respectively, with 20 bases between them. Germline loops: CDR1 SGHRS, CDR2 YFSETQ. The CDR3 extends over 18 amino acids. The gene calls are TRBV5-1 and TRBJ1-4, with D uncertain. Sequences were derived from peripheral blood, sampled before any cancer treatment. The receptor was isolated from a female donor of 60 years or more with stage II squamous cell lung carcinoma. Written as DNA, the CDR3 is TGCGCCAGCAGTTGGGCAGATCCATACACTGCAACTAATGAAAAACTGTTTTTT. This encodes CASSWADPYTATNEKLFF.